Listed below are T cell receptor beta chains from one sample, sequenced in a study of cytomegalovirus exposure and HLA in healthy donors. The table came from immunoSEQ multiplex PCR; TCRdb's copy has only in-frame clones and leaves some out. The sample yields tens of thousands of clones, more than 70% seen once. The sequenced sample was PBMCs. Receptors were obtained from a woman in her 40s in good health and CMV-seropositive. The CDR3 runs from the conserved cysteine through the conserved F or W. Clone sizes are given selectively: once, few, many, or a class where the clone is expanded.

cdr3_aa | j_call | v_call | cdr3_length | clone_size
CASSETGVDTQYF | TRBJ2-3 | TRBV5-1 | 13 | .
CASTNRDSLLFGSPLHF | TRBJ1-6 | TRBV7-2 | 17 | .
CASSQAWEGTGELFF | TRBJ2-2 | TRBV4-2 | 15 | .
CASSSGPNTEAFF | TRBJ1-1 | TRBV27 | 13 | once
CASSQRQVMNTEAFF | TRBJ1-1 | TRBV2 | 15 | few
CASSLEGAKAGNTIYF | TRBJ1-3 | TRBV2 | 16 | few
CASSPSGLAGGKETQYF | TRBJ2-5 | TRBV18 | 17 | few
CASSDPRDSGVYEQYF | TRBJ2-7 | TRBV25-1 | 16 | .
CASRRRDNSYEQYF | TRBJ2-7 | TRBV19 | 14 | few
CASNHLAGEETQYF | TRBJ2-5 | TRBV5-6 | 14 | .
CASSLAWGAYGYTF | TRBJ1-2 | TRBV5-1 | 14 | .
CAWSVGTVSEAFF | TRBJ1-1 | TRBV30 | 13 | .
CASNNRVQPQHF | TRBJ1-5 | TRBV19 | 12 | .
CASSPSGTGSSPLHF | TRBJ1-6 | TRBV4-1 | 15 | .
CASSLGGSSGNTGELFF | TRBJ2-2 | TRBV7-9 | 17 | once
CASSYLETPYEQYF | TRBJ2-7 | TRBV6-5 | 14 | .
CASSILAGGYGYTF | TRBJ1-2 | TRBV19 | 14 | .
CSVRDPWREDTQYF | TRBJ2-3 | TRBV29-1 | 14 | .
CATAKGYNQPQHF | TRBJ1-5 | TRBV15 | 13 | .
CASSSLFSQGTSSGNTIYF | TRBJ1-3 | TRBV5-6 | 19 | .
CSSSFTDLGYTF | TRBJ1-2 | TRBV7-9 | 12 | .
CASSELTSGAYNEQFF | TRBJ2-1 | TRBV5-4 | 16 | .
CAWRRGGDGYTF | TRBJ1-2 | TRBV30 | 12 | .
CASHHGTSGLSTDTQYF | TRBJ2-3 | TRBV13 | 17 | .
CASSPAGTSGGNEQFF | TRBJ2-1 | TRBV18 | 16 | .
CASSVQGSDEKLFF | TRBJ1-4 | TRBV2 | 14 | .
CASSMGPGFYGYTF | TRBJ1-2 | TRBV27 | 14 | few
CASSLDNWQSYEQYF | TRBJ2-7 | TRBV11-3 | 15 | .
CASSFSNLGQANTGELFF | TRBJ2-2 | TRBV5-1 | 18 | few
CATSTRQGARDEQYF | TRBJ2-7 | TRBV15 | 15 | .
CAARGTSPFF | TRBJ2-1 | TRBV23-1 | 10 | few
CASSLYGPEDGYTF | TRBJ1-2 | TRBV6-6 | 14 | few
CASSESWSSYNEQFF | TRBJ2-1 | TRBV10-2 | 15 | .
CASSSPSTDTQYF | TRBJ2-3 | TRBV27 | 13 | .
CASTVGWLGDSYEQYF | TRBJ2-7 | TRBV11-1 | 16 | .
CASSFRQGTGNTIYF | TRBJ1-3 | TRBV7-2 | 15 | once
CAISSVVRNQPQHF | TRBJ1-5 | TRBV10-3 | 14 | .
CASSGTSGGTDTQYF | TRBJ2-3 | TRBV6-5 | 15 | few
CASSLMTGYDTEAFF | TRBJ1-1 | TRBV2 | 15 | .
CASSLDSRGGYTF | TRBJ1-2 | TRBV5-4 | 13 | .
CASKGTVANNQPQHF | TRBJ1-5 | TRBV6-1 | 15 | .
CASSLEPTSGVYNEQFF | TRBJ2-1 | TRBV13 | 17 | .
CAWSVGREDNSPLHF | TRBJ1-6 | TRBV30 | 15 | .
CASSPDRGGEQFF | TRBJ2-1 | TRBV6-4 | 13 | .
CASSLSIVNIRTEAFF | TRBJ1-1 | TRBV5-4 | 16 | .
CASGYYGTQETQYF | TRBJ2-5 | TRBV2 | 14 | .
CASSQDLGSEPPYEQYF | TRBJ2-7 | TRBV4-2 | 17 | many
CASSRRGSYGYTF | TRBJ1-2 | TRBV10-2 | 13 | .
CASSLGPEGNQPQHF | TRBJ1-5 | TRBV5-1 | 15 | .
CASSSRLAGNTGELFF | TRBJ2-2 | TRBV11-2 | 16 | few
CASSATRGGPETQYF | TRBJ2-5 | TRBV5-4 | 15 | .
CASSLAPGTERTGELFF | TRBJ2-2 | TRBV5-1 | 17 | many
CASSPQGTSGIDTQYF | TRBJ2-3 | TRBV5-1 | 16 | .